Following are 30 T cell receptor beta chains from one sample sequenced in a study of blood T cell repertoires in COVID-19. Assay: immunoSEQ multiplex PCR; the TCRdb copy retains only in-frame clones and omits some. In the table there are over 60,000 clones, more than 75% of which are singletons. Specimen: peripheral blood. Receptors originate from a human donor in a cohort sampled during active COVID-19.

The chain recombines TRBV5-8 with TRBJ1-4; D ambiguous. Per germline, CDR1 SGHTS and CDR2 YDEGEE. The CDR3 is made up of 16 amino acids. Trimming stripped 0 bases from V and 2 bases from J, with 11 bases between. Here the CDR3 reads CASSLGRELTNEKLFF. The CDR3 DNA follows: TGTGCCAGCAGCTTGGGCCGGGAGCTCACTAATGAAAAACTGTTTTTT.

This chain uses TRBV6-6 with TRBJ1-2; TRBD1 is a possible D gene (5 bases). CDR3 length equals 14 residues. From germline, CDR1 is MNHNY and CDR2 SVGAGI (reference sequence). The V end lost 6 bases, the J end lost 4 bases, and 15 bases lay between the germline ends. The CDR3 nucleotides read TGTGCCAGCAGAGACCCCCGGGGGTTCTATGGCTACACCTTC. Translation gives CASRDPRGFYGYTF.

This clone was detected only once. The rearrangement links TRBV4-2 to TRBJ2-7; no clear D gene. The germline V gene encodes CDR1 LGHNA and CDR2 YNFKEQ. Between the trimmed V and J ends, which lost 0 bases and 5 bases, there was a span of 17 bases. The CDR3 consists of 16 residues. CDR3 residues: CASSQEVSQLKDEQYF. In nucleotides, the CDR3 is TGTGCCAGCAGCCAAGAAGTTAGCCAGCTCAAGGACGAGCAGTACTTC.

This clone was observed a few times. The CDR3 coding sequence is TGTGCCAGCAGTTATAGACAGGGCGCGCATGGCTACACCTTC. Translation: CASSYRQGAHGYTF. The chain uses TRBV6-5 and TRBJ1-2, with 7 bases aligning to TRBD1. Trimming removed 3 bases from V and 6 bases from J; junction bases left unmatched: 7. Germline CDR1 reads MNHEY; CDR2 reads SVGAGI. The CDR3 totals 14 residues.

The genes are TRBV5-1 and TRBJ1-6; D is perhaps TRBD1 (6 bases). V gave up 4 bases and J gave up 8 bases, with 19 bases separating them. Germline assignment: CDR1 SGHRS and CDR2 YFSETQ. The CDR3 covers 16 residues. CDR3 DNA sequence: TGCGCCAGCAGCCGTGTTACCGGGACATCCGATTCACCCCTCCACTTT. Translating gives CASSRVTGTSDSPLHF.

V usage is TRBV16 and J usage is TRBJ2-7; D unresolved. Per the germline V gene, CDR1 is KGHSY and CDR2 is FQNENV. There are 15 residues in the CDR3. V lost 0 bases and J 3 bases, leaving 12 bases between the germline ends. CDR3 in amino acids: CASSQSLAGNYEQYF. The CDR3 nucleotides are TGTGCCAGCAGCCAATCTTTGGCAGGTAACTACGAGCAGTACTTC.

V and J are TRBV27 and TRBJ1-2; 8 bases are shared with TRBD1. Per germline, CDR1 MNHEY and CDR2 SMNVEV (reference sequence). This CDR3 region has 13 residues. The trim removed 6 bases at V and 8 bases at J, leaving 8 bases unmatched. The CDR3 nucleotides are TGTGCCAGCAGCTCAGGGGGCACGGGAGGCTACACCTTC. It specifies CASSSGGTGGYTF.

The DNA for the CDR3 is TGTGCCAGCGGGAAACAGGGGACCTACGAGCAGTACTTC. This encodes CASGKQGTYEQYF. V usage is TRBV6-5 and J usage is TRBJ2-7; 7 positions match TRBD1. Losses at the gene ends were 8 bases for V and 2 bases for J; bases not matched to a gene: 6. The CDR3 contains 13 residues. Germline V gives CDR1 MNHEY, CDR2 SVGAGI.

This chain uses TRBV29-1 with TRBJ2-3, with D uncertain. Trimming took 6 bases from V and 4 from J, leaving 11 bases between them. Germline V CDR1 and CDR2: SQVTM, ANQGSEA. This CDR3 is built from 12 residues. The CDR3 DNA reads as TGCAGCGTCGCTCGACTGTCAGATACGCAGTATTTT. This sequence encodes CSVARLSDTQYF.

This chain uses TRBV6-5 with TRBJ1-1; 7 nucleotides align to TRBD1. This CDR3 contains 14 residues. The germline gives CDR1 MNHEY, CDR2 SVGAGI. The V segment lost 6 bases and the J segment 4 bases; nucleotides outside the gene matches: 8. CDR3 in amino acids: CASSLDRAGTEAFF. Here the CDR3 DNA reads TGTGCCAGCAGCCTTGACAGGGCAGGCACTGAAGCTTTCTTT.

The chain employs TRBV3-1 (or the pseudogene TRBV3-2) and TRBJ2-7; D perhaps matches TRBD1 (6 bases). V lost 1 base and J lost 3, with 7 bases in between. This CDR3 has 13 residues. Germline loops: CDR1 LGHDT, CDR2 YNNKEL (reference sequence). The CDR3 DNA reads TGTGCCAGCAGCCAAGTCAGGGGCTACGAGCAGTACTTC. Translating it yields CASSQVRGYEQYF.

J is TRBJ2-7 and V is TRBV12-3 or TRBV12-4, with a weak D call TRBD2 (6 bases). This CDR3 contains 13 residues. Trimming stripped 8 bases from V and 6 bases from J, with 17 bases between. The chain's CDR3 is CASSIWGVVEQYF. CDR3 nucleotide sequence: TGTGCCAGCTCGATATGGGGGGTCGTCGAGCAGTACTTC.

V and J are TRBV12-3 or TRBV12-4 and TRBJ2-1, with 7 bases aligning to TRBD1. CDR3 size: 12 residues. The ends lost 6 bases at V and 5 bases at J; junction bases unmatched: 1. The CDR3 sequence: CASSGTDNEQFF. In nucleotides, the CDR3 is TGTGCCAGCAGCGGGACAGACAATGAGCAGTTCTTC.

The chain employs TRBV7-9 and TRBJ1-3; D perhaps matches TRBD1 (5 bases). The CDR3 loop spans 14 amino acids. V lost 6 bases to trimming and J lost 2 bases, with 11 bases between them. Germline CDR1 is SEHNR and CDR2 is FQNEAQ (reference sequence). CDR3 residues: CASSPGTPGNTIYF. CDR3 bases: TGTGCCAGCAGTCCCGGGACTCCTGGAAACACCATATATTTT.

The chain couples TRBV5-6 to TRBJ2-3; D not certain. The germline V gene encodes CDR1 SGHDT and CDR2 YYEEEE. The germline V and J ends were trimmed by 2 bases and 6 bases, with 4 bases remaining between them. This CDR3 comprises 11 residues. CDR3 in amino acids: CASSFLDTQYF. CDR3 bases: TGTGCCAGCAGCTTCCTTGATACGCAGTATTTT.

The CDR3 sequence: CASSFGQFYEQYF. CDR3 in DNA: TGTGCCAGCAGTTTTGGACAGTTCTACGAGCAGTACTTC. The chain combines TRBV12-3 or TRBV12-4 with TRBJ2-7; D perhaps matches TRBD1 (6 bases). This CDR3 has 13 amino acids. V lost 3 bases to trimming and J lost 3 bases, with 9 bases between them.

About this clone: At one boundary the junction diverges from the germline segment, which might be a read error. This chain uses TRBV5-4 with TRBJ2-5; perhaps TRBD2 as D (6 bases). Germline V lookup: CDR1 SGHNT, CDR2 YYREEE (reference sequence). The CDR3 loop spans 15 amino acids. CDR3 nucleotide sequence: TGTGCCAGCAGGTTGGGGGGTTCGGGGGAAGAGACCCAGTACTTC. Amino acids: CASRLGGSGEETQYF.

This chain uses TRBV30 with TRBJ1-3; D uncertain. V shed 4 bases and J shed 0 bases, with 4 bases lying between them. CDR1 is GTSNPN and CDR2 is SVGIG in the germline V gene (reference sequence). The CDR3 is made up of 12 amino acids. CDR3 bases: TGTGCCTGGAAGAGCTCTGGAAACACCATATATTTT. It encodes CAWKSSGNTIYF.

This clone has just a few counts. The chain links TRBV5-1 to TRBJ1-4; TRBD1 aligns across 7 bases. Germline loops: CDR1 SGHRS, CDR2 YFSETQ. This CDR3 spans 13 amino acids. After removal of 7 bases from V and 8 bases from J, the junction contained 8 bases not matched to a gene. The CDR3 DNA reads TGCGCCAGCGCGAACAGGGGTGAGGAAAAACTGTTTTTT. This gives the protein CASANRGEEKLFF.

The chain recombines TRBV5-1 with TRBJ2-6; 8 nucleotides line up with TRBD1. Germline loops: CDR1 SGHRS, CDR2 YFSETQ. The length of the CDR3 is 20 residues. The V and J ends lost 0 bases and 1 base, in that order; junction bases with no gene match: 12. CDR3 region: CASSLAGQGMITSGANVLTF. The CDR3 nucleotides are TGCGCCAGCAGCTTGGCCGGACAGGGAATGATCACATCTGGGGCCAACGTCCTGACTTTC.

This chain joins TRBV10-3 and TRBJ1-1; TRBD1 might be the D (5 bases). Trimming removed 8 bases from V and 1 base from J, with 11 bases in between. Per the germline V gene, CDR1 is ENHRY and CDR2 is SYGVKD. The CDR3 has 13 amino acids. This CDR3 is CAIRTNRNTEAFF. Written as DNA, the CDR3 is TGTGCCATCCGGACAAATAGGAACACTGAAGCTTTCTTT.

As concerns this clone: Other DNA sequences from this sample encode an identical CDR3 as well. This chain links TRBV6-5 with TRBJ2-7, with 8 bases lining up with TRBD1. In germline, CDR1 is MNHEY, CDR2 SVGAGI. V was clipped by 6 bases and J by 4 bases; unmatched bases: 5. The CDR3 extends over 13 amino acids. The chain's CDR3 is CASSRDRKYEQYF. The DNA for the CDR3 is TGTGCCAGCAGCCGGGACAGGAAATACGAGCAGTACTTC.

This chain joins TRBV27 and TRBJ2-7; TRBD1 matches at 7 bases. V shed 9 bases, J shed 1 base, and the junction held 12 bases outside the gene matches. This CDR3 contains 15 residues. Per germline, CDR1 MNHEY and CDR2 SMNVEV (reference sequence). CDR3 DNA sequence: TGTGCCAGTAGGAAGGGGACAGCGCTGTCCTACGAGCAGTACTTC. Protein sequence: CASRKGTALSYEQYF.

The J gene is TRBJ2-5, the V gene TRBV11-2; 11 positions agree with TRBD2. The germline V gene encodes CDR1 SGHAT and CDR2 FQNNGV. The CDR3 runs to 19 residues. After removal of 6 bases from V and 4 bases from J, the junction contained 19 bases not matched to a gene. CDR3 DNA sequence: TGTGCCAGCAGATCCGAGGTCGGTGTGTCTAGCGGGGGGCCAGAGACCCAGTACTTC. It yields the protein CASRSEVGVSSGGPETQYF.

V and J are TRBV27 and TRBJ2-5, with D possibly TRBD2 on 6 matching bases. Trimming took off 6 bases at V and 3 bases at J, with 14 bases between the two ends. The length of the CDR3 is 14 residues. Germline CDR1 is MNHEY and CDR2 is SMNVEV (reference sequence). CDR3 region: CASREAGYKETQYF. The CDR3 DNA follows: TGTGCCAGCAGGGAGGCGGGGTATAAAGAGACCCAGTACTTC.

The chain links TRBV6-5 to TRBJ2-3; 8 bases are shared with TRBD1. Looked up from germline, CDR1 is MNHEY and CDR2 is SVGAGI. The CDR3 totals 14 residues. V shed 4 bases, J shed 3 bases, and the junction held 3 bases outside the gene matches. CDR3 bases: TGTGCCAGCAGTTCTCGACAGGGGACAGATACGCAGTATTTT. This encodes CASSSRQGTDTQYF.

The CDR3 region is CASSLLRRGETQYF. CDR3 sequence (DNA): TGTGCCAGCAGTTTGTTACGACGGGGGGAGACCCAGTACTTC. The rearrangement joins TRBV6-5 to TRBJ2-5; weak D call: TRBD2 (6 bases). CDR1 MNHEY and CDR2 SVGAGI come from the germline V gene. Trimming pared 4 bases from V and 5 bases from J, leaving 14 bases between. The length of the CDR3 is 14 residues.

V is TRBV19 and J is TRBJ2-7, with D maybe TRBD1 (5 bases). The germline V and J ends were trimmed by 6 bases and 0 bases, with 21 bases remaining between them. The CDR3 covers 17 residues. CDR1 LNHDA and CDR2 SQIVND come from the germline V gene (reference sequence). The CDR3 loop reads CASSRTGMDPSSYEQYF. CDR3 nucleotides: TGTGCCAGTAGCAGAACAGGTATGGACCCAAGCTCCTACGAGCAGTACTTC.

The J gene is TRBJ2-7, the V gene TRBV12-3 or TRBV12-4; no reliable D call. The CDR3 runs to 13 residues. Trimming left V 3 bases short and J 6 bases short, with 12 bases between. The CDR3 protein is CASSFNAPGEQYF. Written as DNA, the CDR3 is TGTGCCAGCAGTTTTAACGCGCCGGGCGAGCAGTACTTC.

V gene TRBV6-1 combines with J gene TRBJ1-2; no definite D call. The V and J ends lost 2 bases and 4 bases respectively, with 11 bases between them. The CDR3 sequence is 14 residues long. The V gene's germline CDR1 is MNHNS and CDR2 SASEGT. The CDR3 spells CASSERAGFYGYTF. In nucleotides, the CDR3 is TGTGCCAGCAGTGAAAGAGCCGGGTTCTATGGCTACACCTTC.